The T cell receptor beta chain under discussion was sequenced for a study of OX40 agonist ivuxolimab in advanced cancers. For context, the study as a whole: Ivuxolimab was an agonistic, fully human IgG2 monoclonal antibody directed against OX40 (CD134), a costimulatory receptor. Among the 52 dose-escalation patients, about 19 had hepatocellular carcinoma, about 15 melanoma, 9 renal cell carcinoma and 9 head and neck cancer. Intravenous ivuxolimab was administered to patients every 2 weeks at six dose levels: 0.01, 0.1, 0.3, 1.5, 3 and 10 mg/kg. The dose-escalation cohort was approximately 83% male with a mean age of about 58 years, ranging from roughly 23 to 90. The monotherapy dose-escalation portion (N ≈ 50 patients) of the phase I ivuxolimab trial is reported in the paper. The point of sequencing TCRbeta in the periphery was to test whether ivuxolimab changed TCR sequence diversity and drove clonal T-cell expansion. Partial responses were achieved by three dose-escalation patients, of whom one had hepatocellular carcinoma and two had cutaneous melanoma. Patients were allowed to have had prior anti-PD-1, anti-PD-L1 or anti-CTLA-4 therapy, and approximately 40% of the dose-escalation patients had been treated with checkpoint inhibitors.

To sequence the TCRbeta CDR3 region, genomic DNA was isolated from the sorted cells. The immunoSEQ Assay was used to sequence the TCRbeta CDR3 regions. The clones in this table, taken by TCRdb from immuneACCESS, are in-frame only. Not every clone is retained; where verified, under half of the shortfall comes from an unresolved V gene, and the cause of the rest is unknown. Counted in this sample were 80,000 to 100,000 clones; more than 75% of them appeared once. 0.3% to 0.4% of the sample is in the top ten clones. After removal of 3 bases from V and 8 bases from J, the junction retains 9 bases not matched to a gene. CDR1 is given as SGHDN and CDR2 as FVKESK, both from the germline V gene. From the cysteine up to the phenylalanine, the CDR3 has a length of 16 residues. The retained sequence is limited to the CDR3, 48 bases, with the frame set at the first base. Patients with autoimmune disease history or receiving systemic immunosuppression were excluded from the trial. Peripheral blood for TCR sequencing was collected from all dose cohorts at baseline, on cycle 4 day 1, and on cycle 7 day 1. Samples came from an open-label, multicenter, first-in-human phase I dose-escalation trial of ivuxolimab. The trial enrolled adults with locally advanced or metastatic head and neck squamous cell, hepatocellular, melanoma or renal cell carcinoma. Before TCR sequencing, CD4+ T cells and CD8+ T cells from peripheral blood were sorted into separate populations.

As for this clone: Its antigen remains undetermined. No much larger clonotype is one base removed from it; base qualities were not supplied.

The study at large found these results: Low levels of normalized T-cell clonal expansion were also shown by some nonresponding patients. Antigen specificity was not determined for the clonally expanded peripheral T cells. On average, CD8+ T cells showed more expanded clones than CD4+ T cells after ivuxolimab. Clonal expansion of both CD4+ and CD8+ blood T cells was observed from baseline to week 6 at doses 0.1 to 3.0 mg/kg. In the 0.1-3.0 mg/kg groups, partial responders had among the lowest normalized peripheral clonal expansion, particularly in CD8+ T cells.

Sample: CD4+ or CD8+ T cells sorted from blood, taken in a trial of the OX40 agonist ivuxolimab. Here the chain combines TRBV14 and TRBJ2-1; TRBD2 fits 11 bases in the junction. The sequence came from an adult with an advanced solid tumor such as melanoma, head and neck, liver or kidney cancer. Here the CDR3 is given as CASSHLLAGVGYEQFF. The nucleotide sequence is given as TGTGCCAGCAGCCACCTACTAGCGGGAGTTGGCTATGAGCAGTTCTTC.